This T cell receptor beta chain came from a study of blood T cell repertoires in COVID-19. Overall study: Some COVID-19 samples were acute and others convalescent; all came from the United States, Italy and Spain. T cells, B-cell-depleted T cells, or PBMCs provided the cDNA or gDNA that served as material.

In the authors' methods: Reference gene primer amplification in the assay estimated nucleated cell counts. This table comes from immunoSEQ multiplex PCR, and its TCRdb copy is limited to in-frame clones, with some not included. V, J and clone size derive from that table, while D and trimming were established from the DNA sequence. The sample consists of under 250,000 clones, around nine tenths of them appearing once. One Seattle source followed patients from active infection through their disease course. V lost 3 bases, J lost 2 bases, and 7 bases lay in between. The CDR3 runs 13 residues. Germline values: CDR1 MDHEN, CDR2 SYDVKM.

The rearrangement links TRBV28 to TRBJ1-2; D is possibly TRBD1 (6 bases). The sequence came from a young man with COVID-19, enrolled during active disease. Specimen: peripheral blood. For the CDR3, the DNA is TGTGCCAGCAGTTTTCAGGGGAACTATGGCTACACCTTC. This sequence encodes CASSFQGNYGYTF.